The 30 T cell receptor beta chains reported below all come from one sample, sequenced in a study of a mutant IDH1 vaccine in newly diagnosed glioma. Regarding time point: week 11, during vaccination. Mutant IDH1 20-mer peptide, at 300 ug, made up each vaccine dose, with topical imiquimod. Sequenced by immunoSEQ multiplex PCR; TCRdb stores in-frame clones only, minus some. The sample carries 110,000 or so clones, around 90% recorded once. These receptors are not linked to any known antigen. Source: PBMCs, taken from a glioma patient whose treatment included an IDH1 peptide vaccine. These receptors were collected from a woman between 50 and 59 years old with glioma.

This clone came up once. The V call is TRBV4-1, the J call TRBJ1-1; no reliable D call. V shed 2 bases and J shed 1 base, with 11 bases lying between them. Per germline, CDR1 MGHRA and CDR2 YSYEKL. There are 15 residues in the CDR3. The DNA for the CDR3 is TGCGCCAGCAGCCAAACCCATGGAGGGAACACTGAAGCTTTCTTT. This gives the protein CASSQTHGGNTEAFF.

The V and J genes are TRBV7-9 and TRBJ1-2, with 8 bases that match TRBD1. This CDR3 has 17 amino acids. V shed 1 base and J 0 bases; nucleotides not matched to a gene: 7. From germline, CDR1 is SEHNR and CDR2 FQNEAQ (reference sequence). CDR3 nucleotides: TGTGCCAGCAGCTTAGTAGGCAGGGGGCATTCTAACTATGGCTACACCTTC. Translation: CASSLVGRGHSNYGYTF. Full variable domain (outside the CDR3, taken from reference TRBV7-9 and TRBJ1-2): DTGVSQNPRHKITKRGQNVTFRCDPISEHNRLYWYRQTLGQGPEFLTYFQNEAQLEKSRLLSDRFSAERPKGSFSTLEIQRTEQGDSAMYLCASSLVGRGHSNYGYTFGSGTRLTVV.

This clone was seen once. The chain joins TRBV2 to TRBJ1-3; 8 nucleotides match TRBD1. The CDR3 contains 15 residues. Losses at the gene ends were 4 bases for V and 3 bases for J; bases not matched to a gene: 5. Germline CDR1 reads SNHLY; CDR2 reads FYNNEI. The CDR3 spells CASSAGQGSGNTIYF. CDR3 in DNA: TGTGCCAGCAGTGCCGGACAGGGAAGTGGAAACACCATATATTTT.

V gene TRBV4-1 combines with J gene TRBJ1-2; D call uncertain. The germline V gene encodes CDR1 MGHRA and CDR2 YSYEKL. There are 17 residues in the CDR3. V was shortened by 0 bases and J by 0 bases, with 14 bases between the two germline ends. CDR3 DNA sequence: TGCGCCAGCAGCCAAGAGAGGAAGCAAGACGCTAACTATGGCTACACCTTC. This encodes CASSQERKQDANYGYTF.

The V gene is TRBV5-1, the J gene TRBJ2-1; D not certain. Germline lookup yields CDR1 SGHRS and CDR2 YFSETQ. This CDR3 is 14 amino acids long. The V end was cut by 0 bases, the J end by 8 bases, with 12 bases between. The CDR3 spells CASSLGAPRDEQFF. In DNA, the CDR3 is TGCGCCAGCAGCTTGGGTGCACCCCGGGATGAGCAGTTCTTC.

The CDR3 loop is CASSGRRGYEQYF. CDR3 DNA: TGTGCCAGCAGCGGCCGCAGGGGCTACGAGCAGTACTTC. This rearrangement joins TRBV9 to TRBJ2-7; perhaps TRBD1 as D (6 bases). The CDR3 has 13 amino acids. In germline, CDR1 is SGDLS, CDR2 YYNGEE. Trimming pared 3 bases from V and 3 bases from J, leaving 10 bases between.

The chain uses TRBV27 and TRBJ2-1; D is ambiguous. There are 15 residues in the CDR3. With 4 bases removed from V and 3 bases from J, the gap between germline ends came to 13 bases. In germline, CDR1 is MNHEY, CDR2 SMNVEV (reference sequence). CDR3 amino acids: CASSSPRSNYNEQFF. The CDR3 region has the DNA TGTGCCAGCAGTTCCCCCCGGAGTAACTACAATGAGCAGTTCTTC.

The chain links TRBV19 to TRBJ1-5; D is uncertain. The germline gives CDR1 LNHDA, CDR2 SQIVND (reference sequence). CDR3 size: 13 residues. The V and J ends lost 7 bases and 4 bases respectively, with 11 bases between them. CDR3 region: CASIARPNQPQHF. CDR3 coding DNA: TGTGCCAGTATCGCCAGACCGAATCAGCCCCAGCATTTT.

This clone was detected a few times. The chain is built from TRBV28 and TRBJ1-1, with unresolved D. Germline lookup yields CDR1 MDHEN and CDR2 SYDVKM. V was pared by 4 bases and J by 0 bases, with 9 bases between. This CDR3 comprises 14 residues. The CDR3: CASSSGFMNTEAFF. CDR3 coding DNA: TGTGCCAGCAGTTCAGGTTTCATGAACACTGAAGCTTTCTTT.

This chain links TRBV19 with TRBJ2-1; 14 positions match TRBD2. Germline CDR1 reads LNHDA; CDR2 reads SQIVND (reference sequence). The junction had 9 bases not matched to a gene; V was cut back by 5 bases and J by 6 bases. The CDR3 totals 17 residues. This CDR3 is CASSQPPGLAGVNEQFF. The CDR3 coding sequence is TGTGCCAGTAGTCAACCGCCGGGACTAGCGGGAGTCAATGAGCAGTTCTTC.

This clone turned up a few times. The same CDR3 can be traced to other DNA sequences in this sample. This chain links TRBV6-1 with TRBJ1-3; weak D call: TRBD1 (5 bases). Germline CDR1 is MNHNS and CDR2 is SASEGT. The germline V and J ends were trimmed by 7 bases and 2 bases, with 9 bases remaining between them. This CDR3 is 13 amino acids long. The CDR3 spells CASTQGTGNTIYF. The DNA for the CDR3 is TGTGCCAGCACGCAGGGTACTGGAAACACCATATATTTT.

This clone was recorded once. The chain combines TRBV25-1 with TRBJ2-7, with TRBD2 identical over 11 bases. The germline V gene has CDR1 MGHDK and CDR2 SYGVNS. V lost 4 bases to trimming and J lost 6 bases; unmatched junction nucleotides: 5. The CDR3 loop spans 14 amino acids. The DNA of the CDR3 is TGTGCCAGCAGTGGGCCGGGACTAGCGGTCGAGCAGTACTTC. It translates to CASSGPGLAVEQYF.

V gene TRBV2 combines with J gene TRBJ1-1; D gene unclear. There are 13 residues in the CDR3. Looked up from germline, CDR1 is SNHLY and CDR2 is FYNNEI. Trimming shortened V by 6 bases and J by 11 bases, and 19 bases separated the two germline ends. In nucleotides, the CDR3 is TGTGCCAGCAGGGCCGGGCCAAATAGGACCGCTTTCTTT. Translated: CASRAGPNRTAFF.

In DNA form, the CDR3 reads TGTGCCAGCAGTCGAGCCGGCACAGGGGGTTTTGGTCAGCCCCAGCATTTT. Its translation: CASSRAGTGGFGQPQHF. The chain recombines TRBV28 with TRBJ1-5; 8 nucleotides line up with TRBD1. This CDR3 contains 17 residues. Germline V gene data show CDR1 as MDHEN and CDR2 as SYDVKM. Trimming took 5 bases from V and 6 from J; bases not matched to a gene: 15.

The chain combines TRBV10-3 with TRBJ1-1, with 7 bases that match TRBD1. The CDR3 is 15 residues long. Germline V gene lookup returns CDR1 ENHRY and CDR2 SYGVKD. Trimming removed 0 bases from V and 3 bases from J; junction bases left unmatched: 4. CDR3 amino acids: CAISESRRGHTEAFF. CDR3 DNA: TGTGCCATCAGTGAGTCGAGAAGGGGGCACACTGAAGCTTTCTTT.

This chain links TRBV28 with TRBJ2-3; 8 bases match TRBD2. The J segment lost 7 bases and the V segment lost 6 bases, leaving 12 bases of the junction unmatched. Germline V gene data show CDR1 as MDHEN and CDR2 as SYDVKM. The CDR3 consists of 15 residues. The CDR3 is CASRPFAGGRNTQYF. CDR3 sequence (DNA): TGTGCCAGCAGGCCTTTTGCGGGAGGCCGAAATACGCAGTATTTT. Full variable domain (rest looked up from reference TRBV28 and TRBJ2-3): DVKVTQSSRYLVKRTGEKVFLECVQDMDHENMFWYRQDPGLGLRLIYFSYDVKMKEKGDIPEGYSVSREKKERFSLILESASTNQTSMYLCASRPFAGGRNTQYFGPGTRLTVL.

The chain carries TRBV5-1 and TRBJ1-4, with 8 bases lining up with TRBD1. The CDR3 runs 16 residues. V shed 2 bases and J 1 base; nucleotides not matched to a gene: 4. CDR1 and CDR2 (germline): SGHRS, YFSETQ. The CDR3 DNA sequence: TGCGCCAGCAGCTTAGGGACAGGAGGAACTAATGAAAAACTGTTTTTT. Encoded protein: CASSLGTGGTNEKLFF.

J is TRBJ1-1 and V is TRBV9, with 11 bases matching TRBD1. Germline CDR1 SGDLS, CDR2 YYNGEE. The CDR3 sequence is 16 residues long. Unmatched junction bases numbered 12, after V lost 4 bases and J lost 7 bases. The CDR3 nucleotides read TGTGCCAGCAGCTCCGGACAGGGGGCGCCTGAAATTGAAGCTTTCTTT. It codes for CASSSGQGAPEIEAFF. The full variable domain, in which reference TRBV9 and TRBJ1-1 provide the parts outside the CDR3, is DSGVTQTPKHLITATGQRVTLRCSPRSGDLSVYWYQQSLDQGLQFLIQYYNGEERAKGNILERFSAQQFPDLHSELNLSSLELGDSALYFCASSSGQGAPEIEAFFGQGTRLTVV.

The DNA of the CDR3 is TGTGCCAGCAGATCGGACAGGGAGACTGAAGCTTTCTTT. Its protein product is CASRSDRETEAFF. The chain joins TRBV11-1 to TRBJ1-1, with TRBD1 identical over 8 bases. Germline V gene data show CDR1 as SGHAT and CDR2 as FQDESV (reference sequence). V lost 6 bases and J lost 5; bases outside the gene matches: 5. The CDR3 extends over 13 amino acids.

This chain joins TRBV4-2 and TRBJ2-3; D is possibly TRBD2 (5 bases). Trimming cost V 5 bases and J 2 bases, with 11 bases left between them. This CDR3 is built from 14 residues. CDR1 LGHNA and CDR2 YNFKEQ come from the germline V gene. CDR3 loop: CASSGLAVTDTQYF. The CDR3 DNA follows: TGTGCCAGCAGCGGGCTAGCAGTCACAGATACGCAGTATTTT.

V and J are TRBV2 and TRBJ2-5; D call uncertain. Germline V gene sequence: CDR1 SNHLY, CDR2 FYNNEI. V lost 7 bases, J lost 2 bases, and 2 bases lay in between. The CDR3 is 10 amino acids. The CDR3 DNA sequence: TGTGCCAGCACACAAGAGACCCAGTACTTC. Encoded protein: CASTQETQYF.

This chain links TRBV9 with TRBJ2-7; 7 bases map to TRBD1. The CDR3 sequence is 14 residues long. V dropped 3 bases and J dropped 2; count of bases not matched to a gene: 5. Germline V CDR1 and CDR2: SGDLS, YYNGEE. In DNA, the CDR3 is TGTGCCAGCAGCGCCGGGACAGAAGCCTACGAGCAGTACTTC. Protein product: CASSAGTEAYEQYF.

The chain combines TRBV25-1 with TRBJ2-6, with D tentatively TRBD2 (5 bases). Germline CDR1 MGHDK, CDR2 SYGVNS. V lost 5 bases and J lost 0, with 17 bases in between. The CDR3 is 18 amino acids. This chain's CDR3 is CASSSSRGSSSGANVLTF. CDR3 sequence (DNA): TGTGCCAGCAGTTCAAGCCGCGGGTCCAGCTCTGGGGCCAACGTCCTGACTTTC.

This clone was detected only once. The CDR3 nucleotides read TGCGCCAGCAGCTTGGGGGGGCACACTGAAGCTTTCTTT. This codes for CASSLGGHTEAFF. V and J are TRBV5-1 and TRBJ1-1, with a tentative D call TRBD1 (6 bases). CDR1 is SGHRS, CDR2 YFSETQ, per germline. The CDR3 is made up of 13 amino acids. The V gene lost 0 bases and the J gene lost 3 bases, with 6 bases spanning the gap.

This chain connects TRBV20-1 to TRBJ2-1; unclear D gene. The ends were cut back, 1 base at V and 7 bases at J, with 5 bases in the middle. The CDR3 is made up of 11 amino acids. CDR1 is DFQATT and CDR2 is SNEGSKA in the germline V gene (reference sequence). Here the CDR3 DNA reads TGCAGTGCTAGAGCTACAAATGAGCAGTTCTTC. It is translated as CSARATNEQFF.

CDR3 nucleotides: TGTGCCAGCAGCGCGAAGAGCGGGAGCGACTACGAGCAGTACTTC. Translation: CASSAKSGSDYEQYF. The chain uses TRBV9 and TRBJ2-7; TRBD2 agrees at 8 bases. This CDR3 is 15 amino acids long. Germline trimming cut 3 bases from V and 3 bases from J; bases unmatched to any gene: 8. Per germline, CDR1 SGDLS and CDR2 YYNGEE. Full variable domain (rest looked up from reference TRBV9 and TRBJ2-7): DSGVTQTPKHLITATGQRVTLRCSPRSGDLSVYWYQQSLDQGLQFLIQYYNGEERAKGNILERFSAQQFPDLHSELNLSSLELGDSALYFCASSAKSGSDYEQYFGPGTRLTVT.

The chain combines TRBV6-6 with TRBJ1-1; 8 nucleotides line up with TRBD1. V lost 4 bases, J lost 6 bases, and 7 bases stayed unmatched. The CDR3 loop spans 14 amino acids. Germline CDR1 MNHNY, CDR2 SVGAGI (reference sequence). The CDR3 loop reads CASSSGQGWSEAFF. The DNA for the CDR3 is TGTGCCAGCAGTTCCGGACAGGGTTGGTCTGAAGCTTTCTTT.

This chain uses TRBV19 with TRBJ1-5; possibly TRBD1 for D (5 bases). CDR3 length: 16 amino acids. Trimming stripped 4 bases from V and 1 base from J, with 14 bases between. Germline V gene data show CDR1 as LNHDA and CDR2 as SQIVND (reference sequence). The CDR3 coding sequence is TGTGCCAGTAGTAATCAACCGGGACTGAGCAATCAGCCCCAGCATTTT. Translating gives CASSNQPGLSNQPQHF.

V usage is TRBV5-1 and J usage is TRBJ2-5; D perhaps matches TRBD2 (5 bases). The ends were cut back, 2 bases at V and 2 bases at J, with 10 bases in the middle. The CDR3 totals 14 residues. The germline CDR1 and CDR2 sequences are SGHRS and YFSETQ. The CDR3 coding sequence is TGCGCCAGCAGCTTTCTGGGAGAACAAGAGACCCAGTACTTC. Translating it yields CASSFLGEQETQYF.

The rearrangement joins TRBV6-5 to TRBJ1-1, with 9 bases lining up with TRBD1. Germline CDR1 and CDR2: MNHEY and SVGAGI. The CDR3 runs 14 residues. The ends lost 5 bases at V and 5 bases at J; junction bases unmatched: 6. The CDR3: CASSLGGTGTEAFF. For the CDR3, the DNA is TGTGCCAGCAGTCTAGGCGGGACAGGGACTGAAGCTTTCTTT.